This T cell receptor (beta chain) originates from a study of breast tumors, draining lymph nodes, adjacent tissues. Findings and caveats of the study: Tumor repertoires ranked between lymph nodes and nontumor tissue in diversity, with V and J gene preferences.

A few counts support this clonotype. Its antigen remains unknown. Axillary draining lymph nodes of breast cancer patients supplied the node samples. Germline V CDR1 and CDR2: DFQATT, SNEGSKA (reference sequence). The CDR3 length is 10 residues. V was pared by 5 bases and J by 2 bases, with 3 bases between. MiXCR, applied by TCRdb to the multiplex PCR reads, yields one record per CDR3 protein. Of approximately 210,000 distinct CDR3 sequences listed, about a third are singletons. The TCR sequence derives from a female donor with breast cancer. Some clones in this sample may be carry-over from other donors' samples. The sequencing sample was made of axillary lymph node tissue. The rearrangement uses TRBV20-1 and TRBJ1-1; D is unclear. The CDR3 DNA is TGCAGTGCTGCTAACACTGAAGCTTTCTTT. Translated, it gives CSAANTEAFF.